This T cell receptor (beta chain) originates from a study of technical replicates of blood from a handful of donors. This CDR3 has 15 amino acids. Germline CDR1 is SGHTA and CDR2 is FQGNSA. V gave up 11 bases and J gave up 2 bases; unmatched junction bases: 10. Sequenced by immunoSEQ multiplex PCR; TCRdb stores in-frame clones only, minus some. The data show approximately 77,000 clones, 85% to 95% seen once. This sequence originates from a human donor in good health. This chain joins TRBV7-2 and TRBJ2-2; 8 nucleotides agree with TRBD1. The sequenced material came from T cells isolated from PBMCs. The CDR3 reads CAARQGRSNTGELFF. The CDR3 nucleotides are TGTGCCGCTCGACAGGGGCGATCAAACACCGGGGAGCTGTTTTTT.